The 26 T cell receptor beta chains below all came from one sample that was sequenced in a study of blood T cells in healthy people across ages. A second PCR of about 7 to 12 cycles used a sample-barcoded 5' primer and a J-beta primer mix. One entry per CDR3 protein results from TCRdb running MiXCR on the 5' RACE reads. The table records about 500,000 distinct CDR3 sequences, 24% of them present only once. These sequences were also reported in another study, on T cells of mothers and their children.

The sequencing input was blood. Receptors were obtained from a boy aged 5-17 years in good health.

This clonotype was observed a few times. The V gene is TRBV9, the J gene TRBJ2-5; 8 bases fit TRBD2. The J call is doubtful: the DNA matches TRBJ2-7 better. Per germline, CDR1 SGDLS and CDR2 YYNGEE. The CDR3 covers 13 residues. CDR3 in amino acids: CASTRAGDGEQYF. CDR3 DNA sequence: TGTGCCAGCACCAGAGCGGGGGACGGCGAGCAGTACTTC.

This clonotype was picked up many times. This chain links TRBV7-8 with TRBJ2-5; D assignment may be TRBD1 or TRBD2 (5 bases each). V was cut by 5 bases and J by 1 base, with 17 bases left in between. There are 16 residues in the CDR3. From germline, CDR1 is SGHVS and CDR2 FQNEAQ. The DNA for the CDR3 is TGTGCCAGCAGCCCAAGACGACGAGGGACCCAAGAGACCCAGTACTTC. Protein product: CASSPRRRGTQETQYF.

The V gene is TRBV28, the J gene TRBJ1-1, with 7 bases matching TRBD1. The CDR3 extends over 13 amino acids. The V segment lost 6 bases and the J segment 8 bases; nucleotides outside the gene matches: 9. From germline, CDR1 is MDHEN and CDR2 SYDVKM. The CDR3 nucleotides read TGTGCCAGCAGCCTGGGACAGAGGCAAGAAGCTTTCTTT. Its translation: CASSLGQRQEAFF.

The V and J genes are TRBV28 and TRBJ2-3; D may be TRBD2 (6 bases). Looked up from germline, CDR1 is MDHEN and CDR2 is SYDVKM. This CDR3 is 15 amino acids long. Trimming stripped 3 bases from V and 2 bases from J, with 12 bases between. The CDR3 bases are TGTGCCAGCAGTTTTCCCCTAGCGCTCACAGATACGCAGTATTTT. It codes for CASSFPLALTDTQYF.

J is TRBJ2-7 and V is TRBV4-1, with 10 bases aligning to TRBD2. The J call may be wrong; the DNA end is better matched by TRBJ2-5. This CDR3 is built from 17 residues. Germline loops: CDR1 MGHRA, CDR2 YSYEKL. CDR3 DNA sequence: TGCGCCAGCAGCCAAGGATCTAGCGGGAGAAGTTCAGAGACCCAGTACTTC. Its protein product is CASSQGSSGRSSETQYF.

This clonotype appeared a few times. The chain uses TRBV12-5 and TRBJ2-2, with 8 bases fitting TRBD1. With 2 bases clipped from V and 1 base from J, the junction kept 6 bases outside the gene matches. The CDR3 covers 17 residues. Germline V CDR1 and CDR2: LGHNT, FRNRAP. The CDR3 protein is CASGLREGQENTGELFF. The CDR3 DNA reads TGTGCTAGTGGTTTGAGAGAGGGACAGGAGAACACCGGGGAGCTGTTTTTT.

This clonotype has more than one count but fewer than ten. The V gene is TRBV29-1, the J gene TRBJ1-3, with unresolved D. There are 11 residues in the CDR3. Germline CDR1 SQVTM, CDR2 ANQGSEA. Between the trimmed V and J ends, which lost 6 bases and 0 bases, there was a span of 3 bases. For the CDR3, the DNA is TGCAGCGTCGACTCTGGAAACACCATATATTTT. This codes for CSVDSGNTIYF.

In this sample, this clonotype turned up a few times. The chain uses TRBV6-6 and TRBJ2-1, with TRBD2 matching over 9 bases. V lost 7 bases, J lost 4 bases, and 11 bases stayed unmatched. Looked up from germline, CDR1 is MNHNY and CDR2 is SVGAGI (reference sequence). The CDR3 has 16 amino acids. CDR3 amino acids: CASILRGSGGYNEQFF. The CDR3 nucleotides are TGTGCCAGCATCCTACGGGGTAGCGGGGGATACAATGAGCAGTTCTTC.

This chain connects TRBV28 to TRBJ2-1, with TRBD2 matching 11 bases. CDR3 length equals 17 residues. Germline lookup yields CDR1 MDHEN and CDR2 SYDVKM. J lost 7 bases, V lost 5 bases, and 13 bases had no gene match. CDR3 nucleotides: TGTGCCAGCAGTCCACTCCTCCTAGCGGGGGGATCAAATGAGCAGTTCTTC. Protein product: CASSPLLLAGGSNEQFF.

The chain joins TRBV25-1 to TRBJ1-6; D is ambiguous. This CDR3 is 14 amino acids long. V was pared by 1 base and J by 4 bases, with 5 bases between. CDR1 and CDR2 from the germline V gene are MGHDK and SYGVNS. CDR3 residues: CASSELTYNSPLHF. The CDR3 nucleotides are TGTGCCAGCAGTGAATTGACTTATAATTCACCCCTCCACTTT.

The chain has TRBV7-8 and TRBJ2-1; 11 bases are shared with TRBD2. J gave up 4 bases and V 6 bases, and 17 bases lay outside the gene matches. This CDR3 has 19 amino acids. CDR1 is SGHVS, CDR2 FQNEAQ, per germline. The CDR3 coding sequence is TGTGCCAGCAGGGGGGGTCTAGCGGGGGGCCTAAGACCGTACAATGAGCAGTTCTTC. It encodes CASRGGLAGGLRPYNEQFF.

This clonotype was counted many times. The chain recombines TRBV6-6 with TRBJ2-5; 12 nucleotides align to TRBD2. The CDR3 sequence is 15 residues long. Germline CDR1 and CDR2: MNHNY and SVGAGI (reference sequence). J lost 4 bases, V lost 7 bases, and 7 bases had no gene match. CDR3 sequence: CASTILAGGLETQYF. In DNA form, the CDR3 reads TGTGCCAGCACCATACTAGCGGGAGGTCTAGAGACCCAGTACTTC.

This clonotype occurred a few times. The chain combines TRBV6-1 with TRBJ1-1; D not resolved. Germline CDR1 and CDR2: MNHNS and SASEGT. The ends were cut back, 2 bases at V and 8 bases at J, with 18 bases in the middle. This CDR3 contains 15 residues. The CDR3 sequence is CASSERAEGGREAFF. CDR3 sequence (DNA): TGTGCCAGCAGTGAACGGGCCGAGGGAGGGCGGGAAGCTTTCTTT.

The chain carries TRBV5-1 and TRBJ2-5; 10 bases map to TRBD2. Germline CDR1 and CDR2: SGHRS and YFSETQ. Trimming took 2 bases from V and 1 from J; bases not matched to a gene: 5. The CDR3 runs to 16 residues. The CDR3 nucleotides read TGCGCCAGCAGCTTTACTAGCGGGGTCAGCCAAGAGACCCAGTACTTC. It is translated as CASSFTSGVSQETQYF.

The chain carries TRBV4-3 and TRBJ2-7; 11 nucleotides match TRBD2. The junction had 7 bases not matched to a gene; V was cut back by 0 bases and J by 3 bases. The CDR3 loop spans 17 amino acids. CDR1 and CDR2 (germline): LGHNA, YSLEER. This CDR3 is CASSQDFALAGGYEQYF. CDR3 bases: TGCGCCAGCAGCCAAGATTTCGCGCTAGCGGGAGGCTACGAGCAGTACTTC.

This clonotype occurred many times. The rearrangement uses TRBV20-1 and TRBJ2-5, with D perhaps TRBD1 (6 bases). Trimming cost V 5 bases and J 2 bases, with 15 bases left between them. Germline assignment: CDR1 DFQATT and CDR2 SNEGSKA (reference sequence). The length of the CDR3 is 14 residues. CDR3 nucleotides: TGCAGTGCTGATAATCCGGGACATCAAGAGACCCAGTACTTC. It specifies CSADNPGHQETQYF.

The chain combines TRBV11-3 with TRBJ2-5, with a possible D match to TRBD2 (5 bases). The J call is doubtful: the DNA matches TRBJ2-1 better. Germline CDR1 SGHNT, CDR2 YENEEA. This CDR3 comprises 13 residues. CDR3 sequence: CASSSERYNEQFF. The CDR3 coding sequence is TGTGCCAGCAGCTCGGAGCGGTACAATGAGCAGTTCTTC.

V gene TRBV6-2 or TRBV6-3 combines with J gene TRBJ2-5; 8 bases align to TRBD2. The J call may be faulty, since TRBJ2-7 better matches the DNA end. The CDR3 is made up of 13 amino acids. CDR1 and CDR2 (germline): MNHEY, SVGEGT. The CDR3 nucleotides are TGTGCCAGCAGTTTCCCTAGCGGGTTCGAGCAGTACTTC. The encoded protein is CASSFPSGFEQYF.

This clonotype was found many times. The V and J genes are TRBV15 and TRBJ2-7, with TRBD2 as a possible D gene (6 bases). The CDR3 has 14 residues. The germline gives CDR1 LNHNV, CDR2 YYDKDF (reference sequence). V lost 4 bases to trimming and J lost 5 bases, with 15 bases between them. CDR3 sequence: CATSTGTQLNEQYF. Here the CDR3 DNA reads TGTGCCACCAGCACCGGGACTCAGCTCAACGAGCAGTACTTC.

The chain links TRBV28 to TRBJ2-7, with a possible D match to TRBD2 (6 bases). Trimming took 3 bases from V and 5 from J, leaving 11 bases between them. Germline CDR1 and CDR2: MDHEN and SYDVKM. The CDR3 has 13 amino acids. The CDR3 sequence: CASSFGGTNEQYF. In DNA form, the CDR3 reads TGTGCCAGCAGTTTTGGGGGGACCAACGAGCAGTACTTC.

This clonotype was seen ten or more times. The chain has TRBV7-9 and TRBJ2-3; 7 bases agree with TRBD1. The CDR3 covers 13 residues. The V and J ends lost 5 bases and 3 bases, in that order; junction bases with no gene match: 2. Germline CDR1 is SEHNR and CDR2 is FQNEAQ (reference sequence). The CDR3 nucleotides are TGTGCCAGCAGCGGGACAGCTACAGATACGCAGTATTTT. Translating gives CASSGTATDTQYF.

The chain uses TRBV4-3 and TRBJ2-5, with TRBD2 matching 9 bases. Judging by the DNA end, TRBJ2-1 fits better; the J call may be wrong. CDR3 length: 17 amino acids. CDR1 and CDR2 (germline): LGHNA, YSLEER. As DNA, the CDR3 is TGCGCCAGCAGCCATCACGTAGCGGGAGAGTGGTACAATGAGCAGTTCTTC. Translation gives CASSHHVAGEWYNEQFF.

The chain employs TRBV7-2 and TRBJ2-2; D is possibly TRBD2 (5 bases). The CDR3 runs to 16 residues. CDR1 and CDR2 (germline): SGHTA, FQGNSA. V shed 5 bases and J shed 0 bases, with 13 bases lying between them. CDR3 sequence: CASSLAGISNTGELFF. The DNA of the CDR3 is TGTGCCAGCAGCCTTGCCGGGATTTCGAACACCGGGGAGCTGTTTTTT.

V and J are TRBV7-3 and TRBJ2-5, with D possibly being TRBD1 or TRBD2 (5 bases each). With 5 bases removed from V and 7 bases from J, the gap between germline ends came to 20 bases. CDR3 length equals 15 residues. Germline V gene sequence: CDR1 SGHTA, CDR2 FQGTGA. As DNA, the CDR3 is TGTGCCAGCAGCCCCACTCGGGACGCCGGTGGGACCCAGTACTTC. This sequence encodes CASSPTRDAGGTQYF.

This clonotype was observed a handful of times. The chain employs TRBV19 and TRBJ1-3; no definite D call. CDR3 length equals 18 residues. Per the germline V gene, CDR1 is LNHDA and CDR2 is SQIVND (reference sequence). The ends were cut back, 4 bases at V and 0 bases at J, with 19 bases in the middle. The DNA for the CDR3 is TGTGCCAGTAGTACTCTTAACGCGGCCGTAATCTCTGGAAACACCATATATTTT. It codes for CASSTLNAAVISGNTIYF.

This rearrangement joins TRBV25-1 to TRBJ1-6; TRBD1 agrees at 7 bases. The germline V gene has CDR1 MGHDK and CDR2 SYGVNS. Trimming removed 8 bases from V and 8 bases from J; junction bases left unmatched: 12. The CDR3 totals 15 residues. CDR3 coding DNA: TGTGCCAGCCGACCAAGACAGGGTGGCGATTCACCCCTCCACTTT. This gives the protein CASRPRQGGDSPLHF.